This T cell receptor (beta chain) was sequenced for a study of PD-1 blockade in classical Hodgkin lymphoma. Time point denoted: newly diagnosed, previously untreated cHL patient sample. V shed 4 bases, J shed 3 bases, and the junction held 2 bases outside the gene matches. Germline CDR1 is SEHNR and CDR2 is FQNEAQ (reference sequence). This CDR3 has 13 amino acids. Profiled with immunoSEQ multiplex PCR; TCRdb holds only in-frame clones, not every one. The sample contains 30,000 to 35,000 clones, approximately 94% of which appear only once. The clonotype originates from a human donor with classical Hodgkin lymphoma. The V gene is TRBV7-9, the J gene TRBJ2-7; 8 bases line up with TRBD1. Sequencing was performed on peripheral blood mononuclear cells (PBMCs). The CDR3 loop is CASSYGTGYEQYF. CDR3 coding DNA: TGTGCCAGCAGCTACGGGACAGGCTACGAGCAGTACTTC.